This T cell receptor (beta chain) derives from a study of T cell repertoires in cytomegalovirus infection. Each CDR3 protein gets one entry after TCRdb re-called the reads with MiXCR. The sample records fewer than 950,000 distinct CDR3 sequences, 30% to 35% being singletons. Germline V CDR1 and CDR2: LGHNA, YSLEER. CDR3 length: 14 residues. V shed 2 bases and J shed 4 bases, with 11 bases lying between them. Findings and caveats of the study: Clonotype analysis showed dominance of the ex vivo response by HLA-C-restricted CMV-specific TCR beta clonotypes.

Turning to this clonotype: Antigen unknown.

This clonotype was obtained from a human donor in good health (CMV status not recorded). Some clones in this sample may be carry-over from other donors' samples. The specimen was cultured CD8+ T cells from PBMCs, collected from culture after CMV antigen stimulation. The rearrangement uses TRBV4-3 and TRBJ1-1; D not certain. CDR3 residues: CASSQSSISTEAFF. DNA for the CDR3: TGCGCCAGCAGCCAATCCTCGATATCCACTGAAGCTTTCTTT.